This entry lists 24 T cell receptor beta chains sequenced from one sample in a study of shared clonotypes between healthy human individuals. This table comes from immunoSEQ multiplex PCR, and its TCRdb copy is limited to in-frame clones, with some not included. Here the sample spans over a million clones, roughly 97% being singletons. The sample was naive CD4+ T cells sorted from blood. The subset here: CD45RA+ positively selected. These receptors all come from a man aged 25-45 years in good health.

The V and J genes are TRBV5-6 and TRBJ2-5; weak D call: TRBD1 (6 bases). The DNA end favors TRBJ2-7, so the J call may be wrong. Germline values: CDR1 SGHDT, CDR2 YYEEEE. The CDR3 covers 13 residues. The CDR3 reads CASSSYRVYEQYF. In DNA, the CDR3 is TGTGCCAGCAGCTCCTACAGGGTCTACGAGCAGTACTTC.

The CDR3 loop reads CASRNIRLAAYNEQFF. CDR3 DNA: TGTGCCAGCAGAAACATAAGACTAGCGGCTTACAATGAGCAGTTCTTC. The chain is built from TRBV6-4 and TRBJ2-1; 9 bases agree with TRBD2. Losses at the gene ends were 6 bases for V and 4 bases for J; bases not matched to a gene: 10. The length of the CDR3 is 16 residues. Germline assignment: CDR1 MRHNA and CDR2 SNTAGT.

The chain couples TRBV11-2 to TRBJ2-7, with D perhaps matching TRBD2 (6 bases). This CDR3 has 14 amino acids. Germline V lookup: CDR1 SGHAT, CDR2 FQNNGV. Trimming pared 1 base from V and 4 bases from J, leaving 11 bases between. CDR3 protein: CASSLAGLLYEQYF. The CDR3 nucleotides read TGTGCCAGCAGCTTAGCGGGACTGCTTTACGAGCAGTACTTC.

The chain joins TRBV11-3 to TRBJ2-7, with D uncertain. The CDR3 has 12 residues. In germline, CDR1 is SGHNT, CDR2 YENEEA. Trimming stripped 5 bases from V and 6 bases from J, with 11 bases between. DNA of the CDR3: TGTGCCAGCAGCCAGCTGAAAGGCGAGCAGTACTTC. Protein sequence: CASSQLKGEQYF.

The genes are TRBV11-2 and TRBJ2-3; a possible D gene is TRBD1 (6 bases). V was clipped by 5 bases and J by 5 bases, with 8 bases between them. This CDR3 region has 12 residues. Germline loops: CDR1 SGHAT, CDR2 FQNNGV. CDR3 bases: TGTGCCAGCAGCGGGGGCTTAGATACGCAGTATTTT. Its protein is CASSGGLDTQYF. Combining the CDR3 with reference TRBV11-2 and TRBJ2-3 gives the whole variable domain EAGVAQSPRYKIIEKRQSVAFWCNPISGHATLYWYQQILGQGPKLLIQFQNNGVVDDSQLPKDRFSAERLKGVDSTLKIQPAKLEDSAVYLCASSGGLDTQYFGPGTRLTVL.

The chain has TRBV15 and TRBJ2-3; 11 nucleotides match TRBD2. Germline CDR1 LNHNV, CDR2 YYDKDF (reference sequence). The CDR3 is 15 amino acids. Unmatched junction bases numbered 4, after V lost 5 bases and J lost 3 bases. The CDR3 protein is CATSLIAGGTDTQYF. In DNA form, the CDR3 reads TGTGCCACCAGCCTCATAGCGGGAGGGACAGATACGCAGTATTTT.

V usage is TRBV12-5 and J usage is TRBJ2-5; 9 nucleotides match TRBD2. The CDR3 contains 17 residues. CDR1 is LGHNT and CDR2 is FRNRAP in the germline V gene. Losses at the gene ends were 6 bases for V and 1 base for J; bases not matched to a gene: 12. CDR3: CASGRFLAGDFQETQYF. DNA for the CDR3: TGTGCTAGTGGACGTTTTTTAGCGGGAGACTTCCAAGAGACCCAGTACTTC. Full variable domain (outside the CDR3, taken from reference TRBV12-5 and TRBJ2-5): DARVTQTPRHKVTEMGQEVTMRCQPILGHNTVFWYRQTMMQGLELLAYFRNRAPLDDSGMPKDRFSAEMPDATLATLKIQPSEPRDSAVYFCASGRFLAGDFQETQYFGPGTRLLVL.

The chain couples TRBV6-1 to TRBJ1-1; D is unclear. The CDR3 runs 15 residues. Trimming stripped 4 bases from V and 1 base from J, with 13 bases between. The germline CDR1 and CDR2 sequences are MNHNS and SASEGT. The CDR3 protein is CASSGGLWGNTEAFF. The CDR3 DNA reads as TGTGCCAGCAGTGGAGGGCTCTGGGGGAACACTGAAGCTTTCTTT.

This clone was recorded only once. This sequence joins TRBV6-6 and TRBJ1-2, with TRBD1 identical over 10 bases. Germline CDR1 is MNHNY and CDR2 is SVGAGI (reference sequence). With V trimmed by 6 bases and J by 2 bases, 6 bases remained unmatched. CDR3 length equals 15 residues. CDR3: CASRPGQGRNYGYTF. For the CDR3, the DNA is TGTGCCAGCAGACCGGGACAGGGGCGGAACTATGGCTACACCTTC.

This chain joins TRBV27 and TRBJ1-3; D is unresolved. The CDR3 runs to 14 residues. Germline V gene sequence: CDR1 MNHEY, CDR2 SMNVEV (reference sequence). V was cut by 7 bases and J by 7 bases, with 17 bases left in between. CDR3 in amino acids: CASNVAGSQNTIYF. CDR3 in DNA: TGTGCCAGCAACGTTGCAGGATCGCAGAACACCATATATTTT.

The genes are TRBV6-1 and TRBJ2-5, with D uncertain. In germline, CDR1 is MNHNS, CDR2 SASEGT. This CDR3 has 14 amino acids. V gave up 5 bases and J gave up 5 bases, with 15 bases separating them. CDR3 in DNA: TGTGCCAGCAGTTTATCCGGGCCATACGAGACCCAGTACTTC. Residues: CASSLSGPYETQYF.

This chain joins TRBV2 and TRBJ1-5; D ambiguous. CDR1 and CDR2 (germline): SNHLY, FYNNEI. The CDR3 covers 14 residues. The germline V and J ends were trimmed by 1 base and 3 bases, with 7 bases remaining between them. The CDR3 coding sequence is TGTGCCAGCAGTGAAGGGAGGGCCAATCAGCCCCAGCATTTT. Protein sequence: CASSEGRANQPQHF.

The CDR3 DNA follows: TGCAGTGCTAGCCCGACAACCAGAGCTTTCTTT. Its translation: CSASPTTRAFF. The rearrangement links TRBV20-1 to TRBJ1-1; D remains unclear. From germline, CDR1 is DFQATT and CDR2 SNEGSKA (reference sequence). The V gene lost 3 bases and the J gene lost 10 bases, with 12 bases spanning the gap. The CDR3 covers 11 residues.

This clone was counted a few times. This same CDR3 is encoded by further DNA sequences in the sample. The gene calls are TRBV5-6 and TRBJ2-3; D not certain. V was cut by 1 base and J by 3 bases, with 6 bases left in between. Per germline, CDR1 SGHDT and CDR2 YYEEEE. The CDR3 is 13 residues long. CDR3 nucleotide sequence: TGTGCCAGCAGCTTGTTGGGGACAGATACGCAGTATTTT. It specifies CASSLLGTDTQYF.

The CDR3 DNA reads as TGTGCCAGCAGTTTTAACAGGGGAAGCACCGGGGAGCTGTTTTTT. Translated: CASSFNRGSTGELFF. The chain recombines TRBV28 with TRBJ2-2; 7 bases fit TRBD1. Germline V lookup: CDR1 MDHEN, CDR2 SYDVKM. The ends lost 3 bases at V and 4 bases at J; junction bases unmatched: 5. The length of the CDR3 is 15 residues. Combining the CDR3 with reference TRBV28 and TRBJ2-2 gives the whole variable domain DVKVTQSSRYLVKRTGEKVFLECVQDMDHENMFWYRQDPGLGLRLIYFSYDVKMKEKGDIPEGYSVSREKKERFSLILESASTNQTSMYLCASSFNRGSTGELFFGEGSRLTVL.

The chain combines TRBV28 with TRBJ1-1, with D maybe TRBD1 (6 bases). Deletions cut 0 bases from V and 5 bases from J, with 19 bases between. The CDR3 length is 17 residues. Germline V gives CDR1 MDHEN, CDR2 SYDVKM. CDR3: CASSLWGALLSGTEAFF. The CDR3 nucleotides read TGTGCCAGCAGTTTATGGGGGGCGCTTTTGTCCGGGACTGAAGCTTTCTTT. Drawing the rest from reference TRBV28 and TRBJ1-1, the complete variable domain is DVKVTQSSRYLVKRTGEKVFLECVQDMDHENMFWYRQDPGLGLRLIYFSYDVKMKEKGDIPEGYSVSREKKERFSLILESASTNQTSMYLCASSLWGALLSGTEAFFGQGTRLTVV.

The chain carries TRBV4-1 and TRBJ2-3; D is ambiguous. There are 14 residues in the CDR3. Germline V gene data show CDR1 as MGHRA and CDR2 as YSYEKL. V was clipped by 0 bases and J by 1 base, with 5 bases between them. CDR3 DNA: TGCGCCAGCAGCCAAGATCAGGGCACAGATACGCAGTATTTT. It translates to CASSQDQGTDTQYF.

The gene calls are TRBV27 and TRBJ2-7; TRBD1 matches at 9 bases. V was pared by 3 bases and J by 7 bases, with 7 bases of the junction left unmatched. CDR3 length equals 14 residues. Germline CDR1 reads MNHEY; CDR2 reads SMNVEV (reference sequence). CDR3 coding DNA: TGTGCCAGCAGTTTGATGGGACAGGGAAAAGAGCAGTACTTC. It translates to CASSLMGQGKEQYF.

The V call is TRBV7-8, the J call TRBJ1-2; D gene ambiguous. This CDR3 region has 15 residues. V lost 2 bases and J lost 5, with 15 bases in between. Germline lookup yields CDR1 SGHVS and CDR2 FQNEAQ. CDR3 nucleotides: TGTGCCAGCAGCTTAATTAACACGGAAGGGTATGGCTACACCTTC. Translated, it gives CASSLINTEGYGYTF.

This chain uses TRBV7-8 with TRBJ2-3; TRBD1 agrees at 9 bases. The germline gives CDR1 SGHVS, CDR2 FQNEAQ. V shed 3 bases, J shed 3 bases, and the junction held 4 bases outside the gene matches. The CDR3 length is 15 residues. CDR3 protein: CASSFRQGVTDTQYF. For the CDR3, the DNA is TGTGCCAGCAGCTTCCGACAGGGGGTTACAGATACGCAGTATTTT.

The chain couples TRBV5-6 to TRBJ1-1; D unresolved. This CDR3 contains 16 residues. Germline V gene lookup returns CDR1 SGHDT and CDR2 YYEEEE. Trimming removed 1 base at V and 0 bases at J, with 13 bases between. CDR3 coding DNA: TGTGCCAGCAGCTTGAAGGGTCTGGGGATGAACACTGAAGCTTTCTTT. This codes for CASSLKGLGMNTEAFF. The entire variable domain, with the rest obtained from reference TRBV5-6 and TRBJ1-1, is as follows: DAGVTQSPTHLIKTRGQQVTLRCSPKSGHDTVSWYQQALGQGPQFIFQYYEEEERQRGNFPDRFSGHQFPNYSSELNVNALLLGDSALYLCASSLKGLGMNTEAFFGQGTRLTVV.

The CDR3 nucleotides are TGTGCCAGTATGGTGGGGGGCACTAACACCGGGGAGCTGTTTTTT. Translating it yields CASMVGGTNTGELFF. The chain joins TRBV19 to TRBJ2-2; tentatively, D is TRBD1 or TRBD2 (6 bases each). Trimming removed 7 bases at V and 2 bases at J, with 14 bases between. The CDR3 extends over 15 amino acids. CDR1 is LNHDA, CDR2 SQIVND, per germline (reference sequence). The entire variable domain, with the rest obtained from reference TRBV19 and TRBJ2-2, is as follows: DGGITQSPKYLFRKEGQNVTLSCEQNLNHDAMYWYRQDPGQGLRLIYYSQIVNDFQKGDIAEGYSVSREKKESFPLTVTSAQKNPTAFYLCASMVGGTNTGELFFGEGSRLTVL.

The gene calls are TRBV15 and TRBJ2-1; D is perhaps TRBD1 or TRBD2 (5 bases each). The CDR3 has 16 residues. CDR1 and CDR2 from the germline V gene are LNHNV and YYDKDF (reference sequence). V was pared by 0 bases and J by 5 bases, with 14 bases between. CDR3 sequence reads: CATSREGPIANNEQFF. The CDR3 nucleotides are TGTGCCACCAGCAGAGAGGGACCGATTGCTAACAATGAGCAGTTCTTC.

This chain joins TRBV29-1 and TRBJ1-2, with D unclear. The CDR3 extends over 12 amino acids. Germline values: CDR1 SQVTM, CDR2 ANQGSEA. V was pared by 5 bases and J by 0 bases, with 7 bases between. This CDR3 reads CSVLRTNYGYTF. In nucleotides, the CDR3 is TGCAGCGTTCTTCGGACTAACTATGGCTACACCTTC. Looking up the rest from reference TRBV29-1 and TRBJ1-2 gives the full variable domain: SAVISQKPSRDICQRGTSLTIQCQVDSQVTMMFWYRQQPGQSLTLIATANQGSEATYESGFVIDKFPISRPNLTFSTLTVSNMSPEDSSIYLCSVLRTNYGYTFGSGTRLTVV.